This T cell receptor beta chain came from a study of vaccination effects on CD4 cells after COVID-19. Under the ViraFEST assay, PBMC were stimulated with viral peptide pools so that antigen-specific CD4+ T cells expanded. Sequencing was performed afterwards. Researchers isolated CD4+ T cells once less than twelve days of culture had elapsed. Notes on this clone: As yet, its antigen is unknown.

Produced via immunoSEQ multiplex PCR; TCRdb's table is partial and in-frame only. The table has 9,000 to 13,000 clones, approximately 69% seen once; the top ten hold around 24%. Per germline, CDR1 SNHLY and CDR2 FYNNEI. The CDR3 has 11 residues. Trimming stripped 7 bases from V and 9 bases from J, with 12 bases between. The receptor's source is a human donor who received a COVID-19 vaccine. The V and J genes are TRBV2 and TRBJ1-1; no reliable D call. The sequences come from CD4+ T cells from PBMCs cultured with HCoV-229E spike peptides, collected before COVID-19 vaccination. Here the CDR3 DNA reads TGTGCCAGCAAGGAGGGTGGGCAAGCTTTCTTT. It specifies CASKEGGQAFF.